The 5 T cell receptor beta chains below all came from one sample that was sequenced in a study of immune heterogeneity within non-small cell lung tumors. With 32 V and 13 J primers, multiplex PCR amplified the TCR beta CDR3. TCRdb passed the multiplex PCR reads through MiXCR, listing each CDR3 protein once. Here the sample spans roughly 23,000 distinct CDR3 sequences, 27% being singletons. Bulk tumor genomic DNA served as template, at about 600 ng per sample. From each primary tumor, several far-apart biopsies were obtained during surgery. Curative surgery was performed on patients who had untreated, newly diagnosed non-small cell lung cancer. The specimen sequenced was lung tumor tissue. These receptors came from a man aged 35-49 years with non-small cell lung cancer.

This clonotype was observed many times. The V and J genes are TRBV6-4 and TRBJ2-3; 10 bases line up with TRBD1. From germline, CDR1 is MRHNA and CDR2 SNTAGT. V was clipped by 0 bases and J by 4 bases; unmatched bases: 4. This CDR3 has 16 amino acids. The CDR3 sequence: CASSDSSGQGADTQYF. Written as DNA, the CDR3 is TGTGCCAGCAGTGACTCCAGTGGACAGGGGGCAGATACGCAGTATTTT.

As to this clonotype: A clone one base away is much larger, so this may be a read error. The V and J genes are TRBV27 and TRBJ1-2, with D possibly being TRBD1 (5 bases). The CDR3 extends over 16 amino acids. In germline, CDR1 is MNHEY, CDR2 SMNVEV (reference sequence). Trimming shortened V by 6 bases and J by 4 bases, and 21 bases separated the two germline ends. CDR3 sequence (DNA): TGTGCCAGCAGGCCGGTCTGGTCCGAGGGGAGCTATGGCTACACCTTC. The encoded protein is CASRPVWSEGSYGYTF.

This clonotype was seen a handful of times. The chain links TRBV7-9 to TRBJ2-2; maybe TRBD1 (6 bases). In germline, CDR1 is SEHNR, CDR2 FQNEAQ (reference sequence). The V and J ends lost 6 bases and 6 bases respectively, with 14 bases between them. The CDR3 runs to 14 residues. This CDR3 reads CASSSPQGSGELFF. DNA of the CDR3: TGTGCCAGCAGTTCACCTCAGGGGTCCGGGGAGCTGTTTTTT.

This clonotype was detected a few times. This chain uses TRBV9 with TRBJ1-5; D not certain. The V and J ends lost 3 bases and 6 bases respectively, with 16 bases between them. Germline V gives CDR1 SGDLS, CDR2 YYNGEE. CDR3 length: 15 residues. The CDR3 DNA sequence: TGTGCCAGCAGCGCACGAAGACGGTGGGGTCAGCCCCAGCATTTT. It specifies CASSARRRWGQPQHF. The variable domain in full, with the rest retrieved from reference TRBV9 and TRBJ1-5, is DSGVTQTPKHLITATGQRVTLRCSPRSGDLSVYWYQQSLDQGLQFLIQYYNGEERAKGNILERFSAQQFPDLHSELNLSSLELGDSALYFCASSARRRWGQPQHFGDGTRLSIL.

The chain links TRBV11-2 to TRBJ2-1; TRBD1 matches at 11 bases. Germline V CDR1 and CDR2: SGHAT, FQNNGV. The CDR3 sequence is 15 residues long. Germline trimming cut 4 bases from V and 3 bases from J; bases unmatched to any gene: 2. CDR3 in amino acids: CASSWGQGDYNEQFF. The CDR3 DNA reads as TGTGCCAGCAGCTGGGGACAGGGGGACTACAATGAGCAGTTCTTC.